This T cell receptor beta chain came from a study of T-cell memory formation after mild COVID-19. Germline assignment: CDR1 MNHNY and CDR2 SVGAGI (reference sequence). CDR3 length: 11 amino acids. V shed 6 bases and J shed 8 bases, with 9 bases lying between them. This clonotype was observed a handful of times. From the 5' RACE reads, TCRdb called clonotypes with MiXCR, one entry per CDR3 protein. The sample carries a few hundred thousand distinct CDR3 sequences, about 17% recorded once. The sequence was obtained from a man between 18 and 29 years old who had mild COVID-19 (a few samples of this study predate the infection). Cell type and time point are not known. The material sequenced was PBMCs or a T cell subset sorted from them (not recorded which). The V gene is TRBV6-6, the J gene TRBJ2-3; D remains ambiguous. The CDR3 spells CASSPVGTQYF. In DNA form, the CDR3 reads TGTGCCAGCAGCCCTGTGGGTACGCAGTATTTT.